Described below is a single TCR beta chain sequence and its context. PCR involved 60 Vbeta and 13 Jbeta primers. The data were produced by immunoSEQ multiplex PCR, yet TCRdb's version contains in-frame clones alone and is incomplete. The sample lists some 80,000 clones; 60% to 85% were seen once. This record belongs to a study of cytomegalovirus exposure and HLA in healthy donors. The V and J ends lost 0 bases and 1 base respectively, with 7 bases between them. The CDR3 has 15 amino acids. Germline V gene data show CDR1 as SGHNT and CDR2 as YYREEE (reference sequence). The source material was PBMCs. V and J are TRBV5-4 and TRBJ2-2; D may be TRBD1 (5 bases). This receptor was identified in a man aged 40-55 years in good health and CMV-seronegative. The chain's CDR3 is CASSLGQMNTGELFF. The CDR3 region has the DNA TGTGCCAGCAGCTTGGGACAGATGAACACCGGGGAGCTGTTTTTT.